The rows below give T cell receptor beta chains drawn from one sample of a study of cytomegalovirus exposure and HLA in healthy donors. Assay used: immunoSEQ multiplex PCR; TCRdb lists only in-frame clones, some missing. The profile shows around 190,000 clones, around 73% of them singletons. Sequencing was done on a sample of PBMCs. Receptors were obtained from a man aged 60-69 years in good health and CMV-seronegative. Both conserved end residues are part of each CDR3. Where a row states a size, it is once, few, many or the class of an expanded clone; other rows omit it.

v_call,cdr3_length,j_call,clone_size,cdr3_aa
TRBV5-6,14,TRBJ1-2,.,CASSVDRGSYGYTF
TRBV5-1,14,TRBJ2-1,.,CASSWGQGSNEQFF
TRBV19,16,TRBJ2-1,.,CASRSLLAGGRNEQFF
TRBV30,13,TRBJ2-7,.,CAWSADRNREQYF
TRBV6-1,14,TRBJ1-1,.,CASSRTGGNTEAFF
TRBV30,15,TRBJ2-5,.,CAWSQVAGGRETQYF
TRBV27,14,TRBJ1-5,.,CASSLTRSNQPQNF
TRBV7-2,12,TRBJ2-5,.,CASSRSGETQYF
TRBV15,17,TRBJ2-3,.,CATSRGLAGVGTDTQYF
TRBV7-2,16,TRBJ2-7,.,CASSLHRTVNSYEQYF
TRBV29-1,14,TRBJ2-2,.,CSANRGGNTGELFF
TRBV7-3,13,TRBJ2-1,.,CASSKETYNEQFF
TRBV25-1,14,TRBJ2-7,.,CASSSVQGSDEQYF
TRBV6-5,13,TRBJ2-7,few,CASSRQGYHEQYF
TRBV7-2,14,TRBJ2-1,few,CASAANLVTGEQFF
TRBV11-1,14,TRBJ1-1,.,CASSQSQGNTEAFF
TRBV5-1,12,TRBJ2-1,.,CASSTDKNEQFF
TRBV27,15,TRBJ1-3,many,CASSSPRQSGNTIYF
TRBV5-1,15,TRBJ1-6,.,CASSLGQGNNSPLHF
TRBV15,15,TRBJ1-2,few,CATSRERTGDNGYTF
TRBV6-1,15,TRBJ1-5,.,CASSATVNSNQPQHF
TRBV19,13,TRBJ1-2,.,CASSGTGTYGYTF
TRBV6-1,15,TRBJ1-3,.,CASRGQGPSGNTIYF
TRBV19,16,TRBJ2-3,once,CASSTPRTGGIDTQYF
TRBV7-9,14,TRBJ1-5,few,CASSRTGLDQPQNF
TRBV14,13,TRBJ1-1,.,CASSHRGGAEAFF
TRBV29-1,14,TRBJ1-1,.,CSVEVGAGRAEAFF
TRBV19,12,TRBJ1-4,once,CASSGRLGELFF
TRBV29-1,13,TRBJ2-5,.,CTGSSFLGETQYF
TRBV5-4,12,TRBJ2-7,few,CASSSLGGEQYF
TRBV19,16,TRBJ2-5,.,CASSKLAGGGQETQYF
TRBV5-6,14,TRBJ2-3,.,CASSPGRRADTQYF
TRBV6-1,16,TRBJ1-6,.,CASSEVGSNTNSPLHF
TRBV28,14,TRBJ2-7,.,CASSRTRGVYEQYF
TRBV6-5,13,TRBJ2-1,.,CASSGTGVSEQFF